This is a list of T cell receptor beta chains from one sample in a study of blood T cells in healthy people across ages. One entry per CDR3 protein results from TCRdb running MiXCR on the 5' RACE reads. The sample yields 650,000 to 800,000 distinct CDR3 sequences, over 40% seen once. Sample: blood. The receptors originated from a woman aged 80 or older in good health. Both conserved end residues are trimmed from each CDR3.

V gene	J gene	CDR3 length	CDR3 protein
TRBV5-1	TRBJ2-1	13	ASSLDGNRDNEQF
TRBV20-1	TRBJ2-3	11	SAFSRTTDTQY
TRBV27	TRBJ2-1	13	ASSLGEPLYNEQF
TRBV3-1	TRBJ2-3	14	ASRQGTSPDTDTQY
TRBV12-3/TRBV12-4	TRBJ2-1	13	ASILGSSSYNEQF
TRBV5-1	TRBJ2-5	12	ASSPGQLQETQY
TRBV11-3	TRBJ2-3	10	ASSLVSGAQY
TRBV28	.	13	ASSSQQASQETQY
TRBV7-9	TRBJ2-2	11	ASSLVGPGELF
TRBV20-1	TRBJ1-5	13	SANPGQGESQPQH
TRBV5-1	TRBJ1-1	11	ASSLSRDTEAF
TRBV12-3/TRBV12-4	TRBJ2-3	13	ASRAVTGGRDTQY
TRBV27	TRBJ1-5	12	ASRSLGGNQPQH
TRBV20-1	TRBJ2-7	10	SAWDYTYEQY
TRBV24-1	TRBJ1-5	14	ATSDSGQGLDQPQH
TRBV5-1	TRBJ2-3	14	ASSVGLASNTDTQY
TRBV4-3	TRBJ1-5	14	ASSQAVWSGDQPQH
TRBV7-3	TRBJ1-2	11	ASSLNKNYGYT
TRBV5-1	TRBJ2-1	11	ASSFAEGNEQF
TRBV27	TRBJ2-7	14	ASSFLRSGSSYEQY
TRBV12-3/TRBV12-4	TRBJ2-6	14	ASSLRSGGEANVLT
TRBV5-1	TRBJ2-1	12	ASSETQGYNEQF
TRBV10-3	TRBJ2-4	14	AISESQGLAKNIQY
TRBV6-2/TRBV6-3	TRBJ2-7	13	ASSYSGTVSYEQY
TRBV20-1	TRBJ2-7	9	SASTSYEQY
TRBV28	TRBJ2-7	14	ASSLGLAGVTYEQY
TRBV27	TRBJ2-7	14	ASSQRGTSGGYRQY
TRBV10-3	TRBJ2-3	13	AISLGQGRADTQY
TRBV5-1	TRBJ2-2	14	ASSLIIKIHPGELF
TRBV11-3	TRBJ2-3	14	ASSLRAGRGTDTQY
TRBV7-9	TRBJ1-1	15	ASSAQVGQSMNTEAF
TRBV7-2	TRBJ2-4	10	ASSPQEGLQY
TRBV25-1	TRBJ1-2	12	ASQGAHRNYGYT
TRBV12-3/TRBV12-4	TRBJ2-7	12	ASSLSGAPYEQY
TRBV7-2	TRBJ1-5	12	ANSSGTVNQPQH
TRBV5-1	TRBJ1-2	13	ASSFGTGASYGYT
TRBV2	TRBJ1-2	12	ASVRDETNYGYT
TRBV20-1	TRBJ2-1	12	SASQGRFRDEQF
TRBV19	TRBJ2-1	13	ASSIGGGAVNEQF
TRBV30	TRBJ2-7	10	ACSKGAYEQY
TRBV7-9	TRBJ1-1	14	ASSLVPQGGDTEAF
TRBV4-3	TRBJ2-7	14	ASSQDRTPSSYEQY
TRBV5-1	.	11	ASKDSPGCEQY
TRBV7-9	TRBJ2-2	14	ASSFGAGTNTGELF
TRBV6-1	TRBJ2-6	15	ATVRDTKTSGANVLT
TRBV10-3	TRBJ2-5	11	AISGLAGETQY
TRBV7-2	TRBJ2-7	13	ASSLKAAGSYEQY
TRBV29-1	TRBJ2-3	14	SVEVWGQADTDTQY
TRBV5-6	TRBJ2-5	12	ASSGGQGAETQY
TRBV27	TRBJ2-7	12	ASSLMGAGSEQY
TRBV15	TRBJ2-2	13	ATSKGATNTGELF